This TCR beta chain was sequenced during a study of blood T cells in healthy people across ages. The study's findings and limits: Unknown donor CMV status possibly confounded expanded clonotype changes. Among long-lived donors, naive CD4+ cells were more numerous and diversity higher than in aged donors.

The authors ran a second PCR of about 6 to 11 cycles using a sample-barcoded 5' primer and a J-beta primer mix. Each cDNA molecule was tagged by a template-switch adaptor that had 12 random nucleotides. Each CDR3 protein is one row after TCRdb ran MiXCR on the 5' RACE reads. Here the sample spans 1.5 million to 2 million distinct CDR3 sequences, about 49% being singletons. This CDR3 has 14 amino acids. Germline V gives CDR1 SSHAT, CDR2 FNYEAQ (reference sequence). This clonotype was recorded a few times. Its antigen is undetermined. One end of the junction varies from germline; a read error may be responsible.

This clonotype originated in a woman in her thirties or forties in good health. The specimen was blood. This chain joins TRBV7-7 and TRBJ2-5, with 9 bases aligning to TRBD2. The CDR3 sequence is CASSRVAGVETQYF. The CDR3 coding sequence is TGTGCTAGCAGTCGGGTAGCGGGGGTGGAGACCCAGTACTTC.